This TCR beta chain is from a study of CD4 T cells in relation to SARS-CoV-2 and coronaviruses. In the study overall: ViraFEST: approximately 10-day antigen culture of PBMCs, then TCR beta CDR3 sequencing.

Remarks on this clone: What it binds is unknown.

Before the COVID-19 pandemic, during about 2010-2018, CD4+ T cells were taken from unexposed donors. CD4+ T cells were isolated from the cells after around 10 days of culture. As cell numbers allowed, unexposed-donor CD4+ T cells faced SARS-CoV-2 S/N and four cold-coronavirus spikes. Clones were read by immunoSEQ multiplex PCR, and TCRdb kept only the in-frame ones, dropping some. The sample lists 25,000 to 30,000 clones, 60% to 85% occurring once. The CDR3 contains 15 residues. Unmatched junction bases numbered 6, after V lost 0 bases and J lost 3 bases. Germline values: CDR1 GTSNPN, CDR2 SVGIG (reference sequence).

The rearrangement uses TRBV30 and TRBJ2-7; 9 bases are shared with TRBD2. Sequencing was performed on CD4+ T cells from PBMCs, cultured in vitro. This clonotype was sampled from a human donor in good health. The CDR3 is CAWSVIRTSVYEQYF. The CDR3 DNA sequence: TGTGCCTGGAGTGTAATTCGGACTAGCGTCTACGAGCAGTACTTC.